This TCR beta chain was sequenced during a study of control samples from healthy donors and cancer patients. Profiled with immunoSEQ multiplex PCR; TCRdb holds only in-frame clones, not every one. The sample lists 75,000 to 95,000 clones, approximately 84% occurring once. The germline CDR1 and CDR2 sequences are MGHRA and YSYEKL. The CDR3 is 15 residues long. Trimming shortened V by 4 bases and J by 0 bases, and 13 bases separated the two germline ends. This chain uses TRBV4-1 with TRBJ2-7; D possibly corresponds to TRBD1 (6 bases). Sequenced material: PBMCs. The TCR sequence derives from a man between 65 and 85 years old with lung cancer. The chain's CDR3 is CASSPGWDISYEQYF. DNA of the CDR3: TGCGCCAGCAGCCCCGGCTGGGACATCTCCTACGAGCAGTACTTC.